What follows describes a single T cell receptor beta chain. Its matching antigen is unknown. The sample is drawn from a study of blood T cells in healthy people across ages. Findings of the study overall: TCR beta diversity per million T cells fell roughly linearly with age.

In germline, CDR1 is SEHNR, CDR2 FQNEAQ (reference sequence). The CDR3 runs to 13 residues. V was pared by 7 bases and J by 0 bases, with 9 bases between. A J-beta primer mix and a sample-barcoded 5' primer were used in a second PCR of roughly 7 to 12 cycles. MiXCR, applied by TCRdb to the 5' RACE reads, yields one record per CDR3 protein. The sample has roughly 1,000,000 distinct CDR3 sequences; approximately 25% are singletons. This sample also appeared in a second study, on T cells of mothers and their children.

This clonotype was sampled from a girl aged 2-15 years in good health. The sample was blood. This chain links TRBV7-9 with TRBJ1-2; D is uncertain. The CDR3 protein is CASNPVANYGYTF. DNA of the CDR3: TGTGCCAGCAACCCTGTCGCTAACTATGGCTACACCTTC.